This passage covers 18 T cell receptor beta chains from one sample sequenced in a study of T cell responses to AZD1222 COVID-19 vaccine. Sequencing was performed with immunoSEQ multiplex PCR; in TCRdb, only in-frame clones are kept and a portion is missing. The sample yields about 150,000 clones, 80% to 90% seen once. Sequencing used peripheral blood, obtained on day 0 of AZD1222 vaccination. Receptor source: an adult in good health.

CDR3: CASSFIQRGDGYTF. CDR3 bases: TGTGCCAGCAGCTTTATTCAGAGGGGCGATGGCTACACCTTC. This chain uses TRBV5-4 with TRBJ1-2; D is possibly TRBD1 (5 bases). CDR1 is SGHNT, CDR2 YYREEE, per germline (reference sequence). The V and J ends lost 2 bases and 6 bases respectively, with 14 bases between them. This CDR3 is 14 amino acids long.

With respect to this clone: Other DNA sequences in the same sample also yield this CDR3. J is TRBJ2-1 and V is TRBV27; no clear D. The V and J ends lost 3 bases and 4 bases respectively, with 1 base between them. The CDR3 is 11 residues long. Germline V gene sequence: CDR1 MNHEY, CDR2 SMNVEV (reference sequence). The CDR3 here is CASSLYNEQFF. The CDR3 DNA sequence: TGTGCCAGCAGTTTGTACAATGAGCAGTTCTTC.

Comments on this clone: A read error may produce the germline difference seen at one junction end. V is TRBV3-1 (or the pseudogene TRBV3-2) and J is TRBJ1-3; D gene unclear. In germline, CDR1 is LGHDT, CDR2 YNNKEL (reference sequence). This CDR3 is 14 amino acids long. CDR3 residues: CASSQELSENTIYF. In DNA form, the CDR3 reads TGTGCCAGCAGCCAAGAGTTATCTGAAAACACCATATATTTT.

The chain combines TRBV2 with TRBJ1-3; possibly TRBD1 for D (5 bases). CDR1 and CDR2 from the germline V gene are SNHLY and FYNNEI. V lost 1 base and J 0 bases, leaving 10 bases between the germline ends. CDR3 length: 16 residues. The CDR3 bases are TGTGCCAGCAGTGAAGGGACAAGCACCTCTGGAAACACCATATATTTT. This encodes CASSEGTSTSGNTIYF.

This clone is a singleton in its sample. The rearrangement uses TRBV7-9 and TRBJ2-2, with D perhaps matching TRBD1 (6 bases). This CDR3 comprises 16 residues. Germline CDR1 is SEHNR and CDR2 is FQNEAQ (reference sequence). Trimming cost V 3 bases and J 1 base, with 12 bases left between them. In nucleotides, the CDR3 is TGTGCCAGCAGCTTCTGGGGGCTTCAGAACACCGGGGAGCTGTTTTTT. It specifies CASSFWGLQNTGELFF.

The chain recombines TRBV27 with TRBJ2-7; TRBD2 is a possible D gene (5 bases). This CDR3 is 14 amino acids long. Germline CDR1 is MNHEY and CDR2 is SMNVEV (reference sequence). Trimming took 3 bases from V and 0 from J, leaving 9 bases between them. This CDR3 reads CASSLRAVSYEQYF. CDR3 nucleotides: TGTGCCAGCAGTTTGAGGGCAGTCTCCTACGAGCAGTACTTC.

The genes are TRBV19 and TRBJ1-1; maybe TRBD1 (5 bases). Trimming left V 7 bases short and J 5 bases short, with 14 bases between. The CDR3 spans 13 residues. CDR1 and CDR2 from the germline V gene are LNHDA and SQIVND (reference sequence). The CDR3 DNA follows: TGTGCCAGTAATTGGGACGGAGGAACTGAAGCTTTCTTT. This translates into CASNWDGGTEAFF.

The genes are TRBV10-1 and TRBJ1-1; D is unclear. This CDR3 region has 13 residues. The V and J ends lost 0 bases and 7 bases respectively, with 9 bases between them. Germline values: CDR1 WNHNN, CDR2 SYGVQD (reference sequence). CDR3 nucleotides: TGCGCCAGCAGTGAGTCGGGAAGTGATGAAGCTTTCTTT. This encodes CASSESGSDEAFF.

V and J are TRBV28 and TRBJ1-2; TRBD1 matches 9 bases. The germline V gene has CDR1 MDHEN and CDR2 SYDVKM. This CDR3 is built from 15 residues. After removal of 1 base from V and 6 bases from J, the junction contained 6 bases not matched to a gene. The CDR3 region is CASSLYDRDRDGYTF. CDR3 nucleotides: TGTGCCAGCAGTTTATACGACCGGGACAGGGATGGCTACACCTTC.

The V gene is TRBV2, the J gene TRBJ2-2; tentative D call: TRBD1 (5 bases). Trimming shortened V by 7 bases and J by 4 bases, and 13 bases separated the two germline ends. The germline V gene has CDR1 SNHLY and CDR2 FYNNEI. The CDR3 spans 14 residues. The chain's CDR3 is CASTQAGRTGELFF. The DNA of the CDR3 is TGTGCCAGCACCCAAGCAGGGCGCACCGGGGAGCTGTTTTTT.

Relative to its sample, this clone is medium-sized. The rearrangement joins TRBV7-8 to TRBJ2-1; D unresolved. V gave up 0 bases and J gave up 5 bases, with 11 bases separating them. The CDR3 is made up of 15 amino acids. Germline V gene sequence: CDR1 SGHVS, CDR2 FQNEAQ. Here the CDR3 DNA reads TGTGCCAGCAGCTTAGCATCCGGATCTCACAATGAGCAGTTCTTC. This translates into CASSLASGSHNEQFF. The full variable domain, its missing parts supplied by reference TRBV7-8 and TRBJ2-1, is GAGVSQSPRYKVAKRGQDVALRCDPISGHVSLFWYQQALGQGPEFLTYFQNEAQLDKSGLPSDRFFAERPEGSVSTLKIQRTQQEDSAVYLCASSLASGSHNEQFFGPGTRLTVL.

The chain links TRBV13 to TRBJ2-5, with D maybe TRBD1 (6 bases). V was shortened by 5 bases and J by 1 base, with 17 bases between the two germline ends. This CDR3 comprises 16 residues. In germline, CDR1 is PRHDT, CDR2 FYEKMQ (reference sequence). In nucleotides, the CDR3 is TGTGCCAGCAGCGCAGGGGTGCGCGATACCCAAGAGACCCAGTACTTC. It is translated as CASSAGVRDTQETQYF. The variable domain in full, with the rest retrieved from reference TRBV13 and TRBJ2-5, is AAGVIQSPRHLIKEKRETATLKCYPIPRHDTVYWYQQGPGQDPQFLISFYEKMQSDKGSIPDRFSAQQFSDYHSELNMSSLELGDSALYFCASSAGVRDTQETQYFGPGTRLLVL.

The chain joins TRBV4-1 to TRBJ1-2, with D unresolved. CDR3 length: 12 amino acids. From germline, CDR1 is MGHRA and CDR2 YSYEKL. V was clipped by 1 base and J by 7 bases, with 7 bases between them. The CDR3 DNA sequence: TGCGCCAGCAGCCAAGTAAGAGTTGGCTACACCTTC. This codes for CASSQVRVGYTF.

This chain uses TRBV4-2 with TRBJ2-1, with 16 nucleotides matching TRBD2. This CDR3 comprises 19 residues. V was pared by 0 bases and J by 3 bases, with 5 bases of the junction left unmatched. CDR1 is LGHNA and CDR2 is YNFKEQ in the germline V gene. The CDR3 nucleotides are TGTGCCAGCAGCCAAGAAGGGGGACTAGCGGGAGGGCTCTACAATGAGCAGTTCTTC. Translating gives CASSQEGGLAGGLYNEQFF.

The V gene is TRBV27, the J gene TRBJ1-6, with D possibly being TRBD1 (5 bases). V was trimmed by 4 bases and J by 8 bases, leaving 15 bases between them. The V gene's germline CDR1 is MNHEY and CDR2 SMNVEV (reference sequence). CDR3 length equals 15 residues. In DNA form, the CDR3 reads TGTGCCAGCAGTTCCCTCCCGCAGGGTGATTCACCCCTCCACTTT. Its protein is CASSSLPQGDSPLHF.

This sequence joins TRBV12-5 and TRBJ2-1; 9 bases are a match to TRBD1. CDR3 length: 15 amino acids. Germline loops: CDR1 LGHNT, CDR2 FRNRAP. V shed 5 bases and J 7 bases; nucleotides not matched to a gene: 9. For the CDR3, the DNA is TGTGCTAGTGGTCCGGGACAGGGCCGCTGGAATGAGCAGTTCTTC. Translated, it gives CASGPGQGRWNEQFF.

This clone was observed a few times. The chain has TRBV11-2 and TRBJ2-7; 14 bases are a match to TRBD2. Germline loops: CDR1 SGHAT, CDR2 FQNNGV. This CDR3 has 15 amino acids. V lost 1 base to trimming and J lost 5 bases; unmatched junction nucleotides: 1. The CDR3 nucleotides are TGTGCCAGCAGCTTAGGGACTAGCGGGGGGAACGAGCAGTACGTC. It encodes CASSLGTSGGNEQYV.

The rearrangement links TRBV6-5 to TRBJ1-4; D is ambiguous. The CDR3 totals 14 residues. The V and J ends lost 6 bases and 0 bases respectively, with 8 bases between them. Per the germline V gene, CDR1 is MNHEY and CDR2 is SVGAGI. The CDR3 sequence is CASREAATNEKLFF. The DNA of the CDR3 is TGTGCCAGCAGGGAGGCCGCAACTAATGAAAAACTGTTTTTT.